The 25 T cell receptor beta chains in this list originate from one sample, sequenced in a study of pediatric ulcerative colitis. One to two pinch biopsies were taken from the rectum during colonoscopy. TCRdb's copy holds only in-frame clones and misses some; the assay was immunoSEQ multiplex PCR. The table has fewer than 13,000 clones, roughly 80% seen once. What was sequenced was gut tissue. The receptors shown here come from a girl aged 5-17 years who was a control in a study of pediatric ulcerative colitis.

The chain joins TRBV14 to TRBJ2-3, with unresolved D. The CDR3 extends over 15 amino acids. Trimming pared 1 base from V and 1 base from J, leaving 9 bases between. Germline V gene sequence: CDR1 SGHDN, CDR2 FVKESK. The chain's CDR3 is CASSQGPAGTDTQYF. For the CDR3, the DNA is TGTGCCAGCAGCCAAGGTCCCGCCGGCACAGATACGCAGTATTTT.

This clone appeared once. The CDR3 DNA is TGTGCCAGCAGCCTTTCTGGGCGTTGGGGGGCAGACGGCAATCAGCCCCAGCATTTT. Its translation: CASSLSGRWGADGNQPQHF. The chain couples TRBV28 to TRBJ1-5; perhaps TRBD1 as D (6 bases). V dropped 6 bases and J dropped 2 bases, with 26 bases sitting between them. Germline CDR1 is MDHEN and CDR2 is SYDVKM. This CDR3 spans 19 amino acids.

The rearrangement joins TRBV5-1 to TRBJ1-5, with D uncertain. The CDR3 has 13 amino acids. Deletions cut 3 bases from V and 5 bases from J, with 9 bases between. Germline CDR1 is SGHRS and CDR2 is YFSETQ. The CDR3 protein is CASSSTRDQPQHF. For the CDR3, the DNA is TGCGCCAGCAGCTCCACCCGGGATCAGCCCCAGCATTTT.

The chain carries TRBV30 and TRBJ2-6; D is possibly TRBD2 (6 bases). From germline, CDR1 is GTSNPN and CDR2 SVGIG (reference sequence). The CDR3 runs 17 residues. V dropped 4 bases and J dropped 0 bases, with 16 bases sitting between them. DNA of the CDR3: TGTGCCTGGACCGTTGGACTAACCAGCTCTGGGGCCAACGTCCTGACTTTC. Protein product: CAWTVGLTSSGANVLTF.

The rearrangement joins TRBV6-5 to TRBJ2-1, with TRBD2 matching over 9 bases. Germline loops: CDR1 MNHEY, CDR2 SVGAGI. V shed 7 bases and J 7 bases; nucleotides not matched to a gene: 8. The CDR3 contains 14 residues. CDR3 in amino acids: CASTAGGPGNEQFF. CDR3 nucleotide sequence: TGTGCCAGCACTGCGGGAGGGCCGGGGAATGAGCAGTTCTTC.

This clone was detected a few times. This rearrangement joins TRBV27 to TRBJ2-7, with D perhaps TRBD2 (6 bases). Germline V gene data show CDR1 as MNHEY and CDR2 as SMNVEV (reference sequence). V was clipped by 0 bases and J by 6 bases, with 18 bases between them. The CDR3 totals 16 residues. CDR3 protein: CASSLSPGDLYREQYF. The DNA for the CDR3 is TGTGCCAGCAGTTTATCTCCGGGGGACCTATACCGCGAGCAGTACTTC.

The CDR3 is CAITLGGEGYEQYF. The CDR3 nucleotides are TGTGCCATCACTTTGGGGGGGGAAGGGTACGAGCAGTACTTC. The chain is built from TRBV10-3 and TRBJ2-7; the match to TRBD2 covers 7 bases. CDR3 length: 14 amino acids. Losses at the gene ends were 7 bases for V and 4 bases for J; bases not matched to a gene: 10. The germline V gene has CDR1 ENHRY and CDR2 SYGVKD.

This sequence joins TRBV23-1 and TRBJ2-7; no clear D gene. TRBV23-1 qualifies as an ORF whose function is uncertain. The CDR3 has 20 residues. The V end lost 1 base, the J end lost 6 bases, and 31 bases lay between the germline ends. This CDR3 reads CASSQLGSRGSTARPPEQYF. The CDR3 DNA is TGCGCCAGCAGTCAATTGGGGTCTCGCGGTAGTACCGCTCGACCCCCCGAGCAGTACTTC.

The chain is built from TRBV9 and TRBJ2-6; D is unresolved. Germline V gives CDR1 SGDLS, CDR2 YYNGEE. Between the trimmed V and J ends, which lost 4 bases and 2 bases, there was a span of 4 bases. This CDR3 contains 13 residues. The DNA of the CDR3 is TGTGCCAGCAGCATAGCTGGGGCCAACGTCCTGACTTTC. This codes for CASSIAGANVLTF.

By share, this clone counts as medium-sized (0.01 to 0.1%). The chain combines TRBV2 with TRBJ2-6; D is uncertain. Per the germline V gene, CDR1 is SNHLY and CDR2 is FYNNEI. The V and J ends lost 0 bases and 3 bases respectively, with 9 bases between them. CDR3 length equals 16 residues. For the CDR3, the DNA is TGTGCCAGCAGTGAAGCGCTAGGTATTGGGGCCAACGTCCTGACTTTC. This sequence encodes CASSEALGIGANVLTF.

To note about this clone: The junction departs from germline at one end; a sequencing error may be responsible. J is TRBJ2-5 and V is TRBV4-2; the match to TRBD1 covers 8 bases. Per the germline V gene, CDR1 is LGHNA and CDR2 is YNFKEQ. The CDR3 is made up of 16 amino acids. CDR3 bases: TGTGCCAGCAGCCAGAAACAGGGGGTTGGGCAAGGGACCCAGTACTTC. Protein sequence: CASSQKQGVGQGTQYF.

The CDR3 reads CASSQDSNEGSYSGNTIYF. DNA for the CDR3: TGCGCCAGCAGCCAAGATAGTAATGAGGGTTCCTACTCTGGAAACACCATATATTTT. The chain carries TRBV4-3 and TRBJ1-3; D is unresolved. CDR1 and CDR2 from the germline V gene are LGHNA and YSLEER. This CDR3 comprises 19 residues. With 0 bases removed from V and 0 bases from J, the gap between germline ends came to 18 bases.

The chain is built from TRBV6-4 and TRBJ1-6; D not certain. CDR1 and CDR2 (germline): MRHNA, SNTAGT. The CDR3 consists of 15 residues. V was trimmed by 0 bases and J by 0 bases, leaving 3 bases between them. The CDR3 nucleotides read TGTGCCAGCAGTGACTCCAGCTCCTATAATTCACCCCTCCACTTT. Its translation is CASSDSSSYNSPLHF.

This chain uses TRBV5-1 with TRBJ2-5; 7 bases fit TRBD2. Germline CDR1 is SGHRS and CDR2 is YFSETQ. J gave up 3 bases and V 1 base, and 3 bases lay outside the gene matches. This CDR3 is 14 amino acids long. The CDR3 region has the DNA TGCGCCAGCAGCTTGTTGGGGGGGAAAGAGACCCAGTACTTC. The encoded protein is CASSLLGGKETQYF.

This sequence joins TRBV5-1 and TRBJ2-7, with D hard to call. V shed 2 bases and J shed 7 bases, with 28 bases lying between them. Germline-derived CDR1 and CDR2 are SGHRS and YFSETQ. The CDR3 is made up of 18 amino acids. CDR3 sequence (DNA): TGCGCCAGCAGCTTCCCTACACGGACGTGGATCTCCCGTCGGGAGCAGTACTTC. This sequence encodes CASSFPTRTWISRREQYF.

This sequence joins TRBV29-1 and TRBJ1-2, with a weak D call TRBD1 (5 bases). V lost 1 base and J 5 bases, leaving 14 bases between the germline ends. The CDR3 extends over 14 amino acids. CDR1 and CDR2 (germline): SQVTM, ANQGSEA. The CDR3 spells CSVEGRGRGYGYTF. DNA of the CDR3: TGCAGCGTTGAAGGGCGGGGACGGGGGTATGGCTACACCTTC. Using reference TRBV29-1 and TRBJ1-2 for the parts outside the CDR3, the full variable domain is SAVISQKPSRDICQRGTSLTIQCQVDSQVTMMFWYRQQPGQSLTLIATANQGSEATYESGFVIDKFPISRPNLTFSTLTVSNMSPEDSSIYLCSVEGRGRGYGYTFGSGTRLTVV.

This chain links TRBV6-1 with TRBJ2-1, with 8 bases lining up with TRBD2. J was trimmed by 5 bases and V by 6 bases; bases with no gene match: 9. Germline loops: CDR1 MNHNS, CDR2 SASEGT. This CDR3 spans 15 amino acids. CDR3 in amino acids: CASSLLAETNNEQFF. The CDR3 coding sequence is TGTGCCAGCAGCTTACTAGCGGAAACCAACAATGAGCAGTTCTTC.

V gene TRBV5-1 combines with J gene TRBJ2-1, with 9 bases lining up with TRBD1. CDR3 length: 18 amino acids. The germline CDR1 and CDR2 sequences are SGHRS and YFSETQ. V lost 0 bases to trimming and J lost 5 bases; unmatched junction nucleotides: 12. The DNA for the CDR3 is TGCGCCAGCAGCTTGGAGTATCGCCGGACAGGGGCCAACAATGAGCAGTTCTTC. The encoded protein is CASSLEYRRTGANNEQFF.

This clone was recorded only once. The CDR3 DNA sequence: TGTGCCAGCCTAGGGAGGAACACTGAAGCTTTCTTT. It encodes CASLGRNTEAFF. The genes are TRBV19 and TRBJ1-1; D is uncertain. The CDR3 is 12 residues long. Trimming pared 9 bases from V and 1 base from J, leaving 9 bases between. Per the germline V gene, CDR1 is LNHDA and CDR2 is SQIVND (reference sequence).

The V gene is TRBV5-1, the J gene TRBJ2-5, with 7 bases that match TRBD1. V lost 0 bases and J lost 5; bases outside the gene matches: 7. Germline CDR1 reads SGHRS; CDR2 reads YFSETQ. The CDR3 runs 15 residues. CDR3 region: CASSLERGRSETQYF. The DNA of the CDR3 is TGCGCCAGCAGCTTGGAGAGGGGGCGTTCGGAGACCCAGTACTTC.

The rearrangement joins TRBV7-8 to TRBJ2-6; a weak D match, TRBD2 (5 bases). The CDR3 sequence is 18 residues long. CDR1 SGHVS and CDR2 FQNEAQ come from the germline V gene. V lost 0 bases and J 4 bases, leaving 16 bases between the germline ends. The CDR3 nucleotides are TGTGCCAGCAGCTTAGCGGGGAGAACACTTTCCGGGGCCAACGTCCTGACTTTC. Translation gives CASSLAGRTLSGANVLTF.

This chain links TRBV10-2 with TRBJ1-1; no firm D call. The CDR3 is 13 residues long. Germline CDR1 is WSHSY and CDR2 is SAAADI. The V gene lost 6 bases and the J gene lost 5 bases, with 13 bases spanning the gap. The CDR3 reads CASRDLHRTEAFF. As DNA, the CDR3 is TGCGCCAGCAGGGACCTCCACAGAACTGAAGCTTTCTTT.

The chain recombines TRBV29-1 with TRBJ2-1; tentative D call: TRBD1 (5 bases). Trimming removed 0 bases from V and 0 bases from J, with 9 bases in between. The CDR3 is 15 amino acids. In germline, CDR1 is SQVTM, CDR2 ANQGSEA. The CDR3 DNA reads TGCAGCGTTGAAGATAGACAGAGCTCCTACAATGAGCAGTTCTTC. Protein sequence: CSVEDRQSSYNEQFF.

J is TRBJ1-2 and V is TRBV20-1, with no clear D. This CDR3 has 9 amino acids. Trimming took off 6 bases at V and 8 bases at J, with 7 bases between the two ends. Germline CDR1 DFQATT, CDR2 SNEGSKA (reference sequence). The CDR3 DNA reads as TGCAGTGCCCTTCCAGGCTACACCTTC. This encodes CSALPGYTF.

The chain is built from TRBV5-5 and TRBJ1-2, with TRBD1 matching over 9 bases. Germline CDR1 reads SGHKS; CDR2 reads YYEKEE (reference sequence). This CDR3 comprises 15 residues. V was clipped by 1 base and J by 3 bases; unmatched bases: 4. The CDR3 nucleotides are TGTGCCAGCAGCTTGTGGGACAGGGCATACTATGGCTACACCTTC. Encoded protein: CASSLWDRAYYGYTF.